This T cell receptor (beta chain) was documented in a study of shared clonotypes between healthy human individuals. Trimming took off 6 bases at V and 3 bases at J, with 17 bases between the two ends. The CDR3 sequence is 15 residues long. CDR1 is MNHNY, CDR2 SVGAGI, per germline (reference sequence). All of the donors resided in Nashville, Tennessee, and each was a Caucasian adult. The table came from immunoSEQ multiplex PCR; TCRdb's copy has only in-frame clones and leaves some out. The sample includes fewer than 400,000 clones, about 74% of them seen just once. This clonotype was obtained from a man aged 25-45 years in good health. The rearrangement joins TRBV6-6 to TRBJ1-1; D unclear. The specimen was memory CD4+ T cells sorted from blood. Subset specified: CD45RA-negative fraction. CDR3 loop: CASSPPGLRDTEAFF. The CDR3 DNA sequence: TGTGCCAGCAGCCCCCCGGGCTTAAGGGACACTGAAGCTTTCTTT.